This paragraph reports one T cell receptor (beta chain). This CDR3 contains 16 residues. Germline loops: CDR1 SGHAT, CDR2 FQNNGV. The junction had 12 bases not matched to a gene; V was cut back by 5 bases and J by 4 bases. Source study methods: From reference gene primer amplification, estimates of nucleated cell counts were derived. The table came from immunoSEQ multiplex PCR; TCRdb's copy has only in-frame clones and leaves some out. Clone size and V and J calls were adopted from that table, with D and trimming inferred from the DNA. Among about 87,000 clones listed, over 80% were seen once. This entry is derived from a study of blood T cell repertoires in COVID-19. Study overall: The study drew acute and convalescent COVID-19 samples from the United States, Italy and Spain. T cells, B-cell-depleted T cells, or PBMCs provided the cDNA or gDNA that served as material.

What was sequenced was peripheral blood. The V and J genes are TRBV11-2 and TRBJ2-7; 9 bases match TRBD1. The receptor was derived from a woman older than 75 with active or convalescent COVID-19. This chain's CDR3 is CASSHQSGTGTYEQYF. Written as DNA, the CDR3 is TGTGCCAGCAGCCATCAATCCGGGACAGGGACGTACGAGCAGTACTTC.